A single sample gave rise to the 11 T cell receptor beta chains below, sequenced in a study of blood T cell repertoires in COVID-19. TCRdb's copy holds only in-frame clones and misses some; the assay was immunoSEQ multiplex PCR. The data hold under 200,000 clones, with roughly four fifths observed a single time. The sample taken for sequencing was PBMCs or T cells enriched from blood (not recorded which). The receptors come from a man between 45 and 60 years old who had recovered from COVID-19.

The rearrangement joins TRBV20-1 to TRBJ2-7; D remains ambiguous. This CDR3 comprises 11 residues. From germline, CDR1 is DFQATT and CDR2 SNEGSKA (reference sequence). The CDR3 here is CRPAGTYEQYF. In DNA, the CDR3 is TGCCGCCCGGCAGGTACCTACGAGCAGTACTTC.

The chain joins TRBV28 to TRBJ1-2; no firm D call. There are 13 residues in the CDR3. CDR1 MDHEN and CDR2 SYDVKM come from the germline V gene. The V gene lost 6 bases and the J gene lost 4 bases, with 12 bases spanning the gap. The CDR3 loop is CASRVGTLYGYTF. CDR3 coding DNA: TGTGCCAGCAGGGTGGGCACTCTCTATGGCTACACCTTC.

CDR3 protein: CASSLGQGRNQPQHF. The CDR3 DNA follows: TGTGCCAGCAGCTTAGGGCAGGGGCGTAATCAGCCCCAGCATTTT. V is TRBV7-6 and J is TRBJ1-5; TRBD1 is a possible D gene (6 bases). In germline, CDR1 is SGHVS, CDR2 FNYEAQ. The CDR3 has 15 residues. V lost 1 base and J lost 4, with 11 bases in between.

The CDR3 here is CASSLKAGGHANTDTQYF. DNA for the CDR3: TGTGCCAGCAGCTTAAAAGCGGGGGGACACGCCAACACAGATACGCAGTATTTT. The chain recombines TRBV7-2 with TRBJ2-3, with 9 nucleotides matching TRBD2. V gave up 2 bases and J gave up 2 bases; unmatched junction bases: 11. This CDR3 contains 18 residues. Germline V gene lookup returns CDR1 SGHTA and CDR2 FQGNSA.

Remarks on this clone: Other DNA sequences in this sample translate to the same CDR3. The DNA for the CDR3 is TGTGCCAGCAGTTTGGGAGGAGCTAACTATGGCTACACCTTC. Translating gives CASSLGGANYGYTF. This chain links TRBV28 with TRBJ1-2; D remains unclear. Germline V lookup: CDR1 MDHEN, CDR2 SYDVKM. The CDR3 length is 14 residues. V was pared by 3 bases and J by 0 bases, with 8 bases between.

The V and J genes are TRBV27 and TRBJ1-1; 8 nucleotides agree with TRBD1. The CDR3 is 12 residues long. Per germline, CDR1 MNHEY and CDR2 SMNVEV (reference sequence). The V gene end was trimmed by 10 bases and the J gene end by 5 bases; junction bases not matched to a gene: 6. CDR3 in amino acids: CAITDRVTEAFF. The CDR3 DNA reads TGTGCCATTACGGACAGGGTTACTGAAGCTTTCTTT.

This clone was observed a single time. The rearrangement links TRBV3-1 (or the pseudogene TRBV3-2) to TRBJ1-2; 8 positions match TRBD1. The CDR3 is 12 residues long. Germline CDR1 is LGHDT and CDR2 is YNNKEL (reference sequence). The V and J ends lost 4 bases and 8 bases, in that order; junction bases with no gene match: 3. The CDR3 spells CASSPGTGGYTF. The CDR3 DNA reads as TGTGCCAGCAGCCCTGGGACAGGCGGCTACACCTTC.

The gene calls are TRBV6-1 and TRBJ2-1; possible D gene TRBD2, 6 bases. The CDR3 contains 14 residues. Looked up from germline, CDR1 is MNHNS and CDR2 is SASEGT. Deletions cut 3 bases from V and 6 bases from J, with 12 bases between. CDR3: CASSDAGTPNEQFF. CDR3 nucleotides: TGTGCCAGCAGTGACGCAGGGACTCCCAATGAGCAGTTCTTC.

This chain joins TRBV2 and TRBJ1-4, with 9 bases matching TRBD1. CDR1 SNHLY and CDR2 FYNNEI come from the germline V gene. Trimming took 2 bases from V and 8 from J; bases not matched to a gene: 6. This CDR3 contains 15 residues. CDR3 nucleotide sequence: TGTGCCAGCAGTGAAAGGGGGACAGGGAGAGAAAAACTGTTTTTT. Residues: CASSERGTGREKLFF.

The rearrangement uses TRBV18 and TRBJ1-6; 9 bases agree with TRBD1. Germline V lookup: CDR1 KGHSH, CDR2 LQKENI. J gave up 8 bases and V 4 bases, and 6 bases lay outside the gene matches. The CDR3 contains 15 residues. The CDR3 DNA is TGTGCCAGCTCACTCGTGGACAGGGGTGATTCACCCCTCCACTTT. It yields the protein CASSLVDRGDSPLHF.

This chain uses TRBV5-6 with TRBJ2-3; 9 positions match TRBD1. V gave up 3 bases and J gave up 5 bases; unmatched junction bases: 7. Per the germline V gene, CDR1 is SGHDT and CDR2 is YYEEEE. The CDR3 has 15 amino acids. The CDR3 loop reads CASSSPGQGGDTQYF. In nucleotides, the CDR3 is TGTGCCAGCAGCTCTCCGGGACAGGGAGGAGATACGCAGTATTTT.